These 11 T cell receptor beta chains share one sample of origin, sequenced in a study of PD-1 blockade in classical Hodgkin lymphoma. The assay was immunoSEQ multiplex PCR, and TCRdb's table has in-frame clones only and misses some. This sample has under 15,000 clones, with about 83% found just once. All patients relapsed after autologous stem cell transplantation, and brentuximab vedotin exposure varied. The specimen comprised peripheral blood mononuclear cells (PBMCs), sampled at baseline. Receptors were obtained from a human donor with classical Hodgkin lymphoma.

The V call is TRBV7-2, the J call TRBJ2-7; tentatively, D is TRBD2 (6 bases). V shed 3 bases and J shed 2 bases, with 14 bases lying between them. The V gene's germline CDR1 is SGHTA and CDR2 FQGNSA. The CDR3 spans 15 residues. CDR3 amino acids: CASSLTITGAYEQYF. CDR3 bases: TGTGCCAGCAGCTTGACGATCACGGGGGCCTACGAGCAGTACTTC.

V and J are TRBV28 and TRBJ2-3; 7 bases are shared with TRBD1. Germline loops: CDR1 MDHEN, CDR2 SYDVKM. V shed 2 bases and J 0 bases; nucleotides not matched to a gene: 5. The CDR3 runs 16 residues. This chain's CDR3 is CASSLPPGQSTDTQYF. The CDR3 nucleotides read TGTGCCAGCAGTTTACCCCCGGGACAGAGCACAGATACGCAGTATTTT. The full variable domain, rest sourced from reference TRBV28 and TRBJ2-3, is DVKVTQSSRYLVKRTGEKVFLECVQDMDHENMFWYRQDPGLGLRLIYFSYDVKMKEKGDIPEGYSVSREKKERFSLILESASTNQTSMYLCASSLPPGQSTDTQYFGPGTRLTVL.

The CDR3: CSVGELDQPQHF. CDR3 nucleotides: TGCAGCGTGGGGGAACTAGATCAGCCCCAGCATTTT. The rearrangement joins TRBV29-1 to TRBJ1-5; tentative D call: TRBD1 (5 bases). Trimming took 6 bases from V and 5 from J, leaving 11 bases between them. The CDR3 length is 12 residues. Germline CDR1 SQVTM, CDR2 ANQGSEA.

This clone was seen once. This rearrangement joins TRBV6-6 to TRBJ2-2, with a possible D match to TRBD1 (6 bases). Trimming left V 6 bases short and J 2 bases short, with 10 bases between. The germline V gene encodes CDR1 MNHNY and CDR2 SVGAGI (reference sequence). CDR3 length: 14 residues. The CDR3 loop reads CASRRGSNTGELFF. In DNA, the CDR3 is TGTGCCAGCAGAAGGGGGTCCAACACCGGGGAGCTGTTTTTT.

The chain is built from TRBV5-1 and TRBJ2-7, with TRBD1 identical over 9 bases. Germline V gene sequence: CDR1 SGHRS, CDR2 YFSETQ. There are 14 residues in the CDR3. The V gene end was trimmed by 6 bases and the J gene end by 6 bases; junction bases not matched to a gene: 10. For the CDR3, the DNA is TGCGCCAGCACCCCGCACAGGGGGCGCGGCGAGCAGTACTTC. Its protein product is CASTPHRGRGEQYF.

The V and J genes are TRBV5-4 and TRBJ2-1; 10 bases match TRBD2. With V trimmed by 0 bases and J by 4 bases, 10 bases remained unmatched. Per the germline V gene, CDR1 is SGHNT and CDR2 is YYREEE (reference sequence). This CDR3 has 18 amino acids. CDR3 DNA sequence: TGTGCCAGCAGCTTGGCGGGAGCGGGAGGGCTTTGGTACAATGAGCAGTTCTTC. Protein: CASSLAGAGGLWYNEQFF.

Regarding this clone: Its ends do not fully match the called genes, so a read error is possible. This sequence joins TRBV5-1 and TRBJ1-2; D not resolved. The CDR3 consists of 12 residues. Germline lookup yields CDR1 SGHRS and CDR2 YFSETQ. CDR3 nucleotides: TGCGCCACCAGCGACGGAGGGTATGGCTACACCTTC. It yields the protein CATSDGGYGYTF.

The J gene is TRBJ2-1, the V gene TRBV4-3; 8 nucleotides match TRBD1. CDR3 length: 15 amino acids. The J segment lost 9 bases and the V segment lost 2 bases, leaving 9 bases of the junction unmatched. CDR1 and CDR2 (germline): LGHNA, YSLEER. As DNA, the CDR3 is TGCGCCAGCAGCCAACTGACAGGGGCCATAAGTGAGCAGTTCTTC. This sequence encodes CASSQLTGAISEQFF.

The V and J genes are TRBV6-5 and TRBJ2-3; D not resolved. The V gene lost 2 bases and the J gene lost 7 bases, with 4 bases spanning the gap. The CDR3 sequence is 11 residues long. Germline CDR1 and CDR2: MNHEY and SVGAGI. DNA of the CDR3: TGTGCCAGCAGTTACGGGTATACGCAGTATTTT. It yields the protein CASSYGYTQYF.

V usage is TRBV27 and J usage is TRBJ2-6, with D perhaps given as TRBD1 or TRBD2 (6 bases each). V dropped 6 bases and J dropped 1 base, with 10 bases sitting between them. Per the germline V gene, CDR1 is MNHEY and CDR2 is SMNVEV (reference sequence). The CDR3 sequence is 15 residues long. CDR3 nucleotides: TGTGCCAGCAGGTCGGGGGCATCTGGGGCCAACGTCCTGACTTTC. Protein product: CASRSGASGANVLTF.

The genes are TRBV5-6 and TRBJ2-7; the match to TRBD2 covers 8 bases. V lost 0 bases to trimming and J lost 6 bases; unmatched junction nucleotides: 5. Germline lookup yields CDR1 SGHDT and CDR2 YYEEEE. The CDR3 is 14 amino acids. The CDR3, as DNA: TGTGCCAGCAGCTTGGTCGGGGGGGTAAGCGAGCAGTACTTC. Its translation is CASSLVGGVSEQYF.